A single sample is the source of the 7 T cell receptor beta chains below, sequenced in a study of T cell responses to AZD1222 COVID-19 vaccine (dated by TCRdb to about 2021). The sample's time point label, decoded: about 28 days (+/-7) after the second vaccine dose. Library preparation employed the immunoSEQ multiplex PCR assay. As stored in TCRdb, this immuneACCESS dataset retains in-frame rearrangements with V and J assigned. A fraction of the clones does not appear; measured against another copy, unresolved V genes explain less than half of the discrepancy, and the remainder lacks a known reason. This sample gives about 200,000 clones in total; 80% to 95% of them show up just once. 3% to 3.5% of the sample lies in the top ten. The starting material was peripheral blood, obtained 28 days after the second AZD1222 dose. Source of these receptors: an adult who received the AZD1222 COVID-19 vaccine.

This chain joins TRBV5-1 and TRBJ2-7; TRBD2 agrees at 9 bases. The germline CDR1 and CDR2 sequences are SGHRS and YFSETQ. V dropped 1 base and J dropped 0; count of bases not matched to a gene: 2. This CDR3 has 15 residues. The chain's CDR3 is CASSLNSGGSYEQYF. The CDR3 nucleotides are TGCGCCAGCAGCTTGAATAGCGGGGGCTCCTACGAGCAGTACTTC.

This clone was seen a single time. The V and J genes are TRBV25-1 and TRBJ1-5; D is unresolved. This CDR3 has 13 amino acids. V was cut by 2 bases and J by 2 bases, with 4 bases left in between. Germline CDR1 and CDR2: MGHDK and SYGVNS. The CDR3 loop is CASSESGNQPQHF. CDR3 nucleotides: TGTGCCAGCAGTGAAAGCGGCAATCAGCCCCAGCATTTT.

The J gene is TRBJ2-5, the V gene TRBV20-1, with unresolved D. This CDR3 comprises 11 residues. The ends were cut back, 3 bases at V and 5 bases at J, with 7 bases in the middle. Germline lookup yields CDR1 DFQATT and CDR2 SNEGSKA (reference sequence). DNA of the CDR3: TGCAGTGCTAGGCGAGAGGAGACCCAGTACTTC. As protein: CSARREETQYF.

V gene TRBV4-1 combines with J gene TRBJ2-7, with 7 bases matching TRBD1. This CDR3 has 16 amino acids. The germline gives CDR1 MGHRA, CDR2 YSYEKL. The trim removed 0 bases at V and 4 bases at J, leaving 9 bases unmatched. CDR3 loop: CASSQDHAGGRYEQYF. In DNA, the CDR3 is TGCGCCAGCAGCCAAGATCACGCAGGGGGAAGGTACGAGCAGTACTTC.

The chain recombines TRBV7-8 with TRBJ2-7; TRBD1 aligns across 10 bases. V lost 3 bases and J lost 4; bases outside the gene matches: 3. The CDR3 length is 14 residues. Germline CDR1 reads SGHVS; CDR2 reads FQNEAQ. CDR3 sequence: CASSLTGGLYEQYF. For the CDR3, the DNA is TGTGCCAGCAGCTTGACAGGGGGCTTGTACGAGCAGTACTTC.

This clone was seen a single time. The V gene is TRBV9, the J gene TRBJ1-1, with D possibly matching TRBD1 (5 bases). This CDR3 has 15 residues. V lost 0 bases and J 1 base, leaving 10 bases between the germline ends. From germline, CDR1 is SGDLS and CDR2 YYNGEE. The CDR3 DNA follows: TGTGCCAGCAGCGTAGAGGGGAGGGCGAACACTGAAGCTTTCTTT. Amino acid sequence: CASSVEGRANTEAFF. Drawing the rest from reference TRBV9 and TRBJ1-1, the complete variable domain is DSGVTQTPKHLITATGQRVTLRCSPRSGDLSVYWYQQSLDQGLQFLIQYYNGEERAKGNILERFSAQQFPDLHSELNLSSLELGDSALYFCASSVEGRANTEAFFGQGTRLTVV.

The chain employs TRBV2 and TRBJ1-1, with D unclear. The length of the CDR3 is 14 residues. Trimming left V 3 bases short and J 1 base short, with 9 bases between. Germline CDR1 is SNHLY and CDR2 is FYNNEI. CDR3 bases: TGTGCCAGCAGTGATTGGGCAGGGAACACTGAAGCTTTCTTT. This codes for CASSDWAGNTEAFF. The variable domain in full, completed from reference TRBV2 and TRBJ1-1, reads EPEVTQTPSHQVTQMGQEVILRCVPISNHLYFYWYRQILGQKVEFLVSFYNNEISEKSEIFDDQFSVERPDGSNFTLKIRSTKLEDSAMYFCASSDWAGNTEAFFGQGTRLTVV.